This T cell receptor beta chain originates from a study of long-term antiretroviral therapy in people with HIV. Whole-study results and caveats: Once patients were on ART, diversity went higher but still fell short of transplant donor controls.

Sequencing used immunoSEQ v3.0 at survey level. For every sample, sequencing targeted roughly 40,000-50,000 T-cell genomes. Measured with immunoSEQ multiplex PCR; TCRdb has only the in-frame clones, and not every one. The sample has about 36,000 clones; 80% are singletons. After removal of 0 bases from V and 3 bases from J, the junction contained 3 bases not matched to a gene. Germline V gene sequence: CDR1 SGDLS, CDR2 YYNGEE. The CDR3 sequence is 14 residues long. Comments on this clone: The antigen is unknown.

The source material was unsorted PBMCs, sampled 3.4 years after starting antiretroviral therapy. The TCR was taken from a young man with HIV. V usage is TRBV9 and J usage is TRBJ2-7; 7 bases agree with TRBD1. CDR3 sequence reads: CASSVVGDSYEQYF. The DNA for the CDR3 is TGTGCCAGCAGCGTAGTAGGGGACAGCTACGAGCAGTACTTC.